Below, 11 T cell receptor beta chains from the same sample are listed, as sequenced in a study of blood T cells in healthy people across ages. PCR was performed a second time for roughly 7 to 12 cycles using a sample-barcoded 5' primer and a J-beta primer mix. A single record per CDR3 protein comes from TCRdb applying MiXCR to the 5' RACE reads. This table has approximately 850,000 distinct CDR3 sequences, about 42% appearing once. Specimen: blood. The receptors were sampled from a man aged 55 to 70 in good health.

This clonotype occurred a few times. This sequence joins TRBV13 and TRBJ2-4, with 7 bases aligning to TRBD1. Gene TRBJ2-7 matches the end of the DNA better, so the J call may be wrong. The CDR3 runs 15 residues. Germline loops: CDR1 PRHDT, CDR2 FYEKMQ (reference sequence). CDR3 sequence reads: CASSLGGKGAYEQYF. DNA for the CDR3: TGTGCCAGCAGCTTAGGTGGTAAGGGGGCGTACGAGCAGTACTTC.

This clonotype appeared a few times. This sequence joins TRBV7-2 and TRBJ1-2, with 7 nucleotides matching TRBD1. The V gene end was trimmed by 5 bases and the J gene end by 2 bases; junction bases not matched to a gene: 8. The CDR3 contains 15 residues. Per the germline V gene, CDR1 is SGHTA and CDR2 is FQGNSA. CDR3 residues: CASSRRDSYNYGYTF. In nucleotides, the CDR3 is TGTGCCAGCAGCCGCCGGGACAGCTACAACTATGGCTACACCTTC.

The genes are TRBV29-1 and TRBJ1-2; D unclear. Germline CDR1 is SQVTM and CDR2 is ANQGSEA. Trimming removed 7 bases at V and 10 bases at J, with 7 bases between. The CDR3 runs 8 residues. CDR3 bases: TGCAGCGCCGGGGTCTACACCTTC. This codes for CSAGVYTF.

The sample holds a few counts of this clonotype. The rearrangement joins TRBV20-1 to TRBJ2-5, with a tentative D call TRBD2 (7 bases). Between the trimmed V and J ends, which lost 1 base and 5 bases, there was a span of 11 bases. This CDR3 is built from 13 residues. Germline V gene sequence: CDR1 DFQATT, CDR2 SNEGSKA (reference sequence). CDR3 nucleotides: TGCAGTGCTAGAGTAGGGGGGGAGGAGACCCAGTACTTC. Its translation: CSARVGGEETQYF.

This clonotype has a handful of counts. The genes are TRBV11-3 and TRBJ2-1, with unresolved D. The CDR3 consists of 14 residues. Trimming stripped 5 bases from V and 10 bases from J, with 18 bases between. Germline CDR1 and CDR2: SGHNT and YENEEA. As DNA, the CDR3 is TGTGCCAGCAGCCCATCTCCGACCCAGAGGGAGCAGTTCTTC. Its protein product is CASSPSPTQREQFF.

The J gene is TRBJ2-7, the V gene TRBV6-5; 7 bases are shared with TRBD2. The CDR3 spans 17 residues. Germline trimming cut 4 bases from V and 0 bases from J; bases unmatched to any gene: 12. Germline lookup yields CDR1 MNHEY and CDR2 SVGAGI. The DNA for the CDR3 is TGTGCCAGCAGTTCTCTATTGAGCGGGGAGAGCTCCTACGAGCAGTACTTC. It specifies CASSSLLSGESSYEQYF.

This clonotype turned up a few times. The V gene is TRBV13, the J gene TRBJ2-7; D might be TRBD2 (6 bases). V lost 5 bases to trimming and J lost 2 bases, with 13 bases between them. CDR3 length: 14 amino acids. CDR1 and CDR2 (germline): PRHDT, FYEKMQ (reference sequence). CDR3 amino acids: CASSRSGLAYEQYF. CDR3 DNA sequence: TGTGCCAGCAGCCGCAGCGGGCTAGCCTACGAGCAGTACTTC.

Written as DNA, the CDR3 is TGCGCCAGCAGCTTGGTTGGGAGACATTCCAGCACAGATACGCAGTATTTT. This translates into CASSLVGRHSSTDTQYF. The chain employs TRBV5-1 and TRBJ2-3; possibly TRBD2 for D (5 bases). The length of the CDR3 is 17 residues. Between the trimmed V and J ends, which lost 0 bases and 0 bases, there was a span of 14 bases. Looked up from germline, CDR1 is SGHRS and CDR2 is YFSETQ.

This clonotype has only a few counts. CDR3 protein: CSVVVAGFYNEQFF. DNA for the CDR3: TGCAGCGTTGTGGTAGCGGGATTCTACAATGAGCAGTTCTTC. The V gene is TRBV29-1, the J gene TRBJ2-1; 8 nucleotides line up with TRBD2. V shed 4 bases, J shed 3 bases, and the junction held 5 bases outside the gene matches. Germline V gene data show CDR1 as SQVTM and CDR2 as ANQGSEA. This CDR3 has 14 residues.

This clonotype was picked up many times. The rearrangement uses TRBV7-2 and TRBJ2-4; tentative D call: TRBD1 (5 bases). This CDR3 has 13 amino acids. The V gene's germline CDR1 is SGHTA and CDR2 FQGNSA. The V and J ends lost 1 base and 8 bases respectively, with 9 bases between them. CDR3 sequence: CASSLGTRDIQYF. The CDR3 DNA sequence: TGTGCCAGCAGCTTAGGGACAAGGGACATTCAGTACTTC. The full variable domain, with the rest looked up from reference TRBV7-2 and TRBJ2-4, is GAGVSQSPSNKVTEKGKDVELRCDPISGHTALYWYRQSLGQGLEFLIYFQGNSAPDKSGLPSDRFSAERTGGSVSTLTIQRTQQEDSAVYLCASSLGTRDIQYFGAGTRLSVL.

The chain carries TRBV27 and TRBJ1-5, with D uncertain. Germline V CDR1 and CDR2: MNHEY, SMNVEV (reference sequence). Trimming pared 0 bases from V and 3 bases from J, leaving 15 bases between. The CDR3 sequence is 17 residues long. This CDR3 reads CASSLSGPGYNNQPQHF. The CDR3 DNA reads as TGTGCCAGCAGTTTATCCGGGCCGGGCTACAACAATCAGCCCCAGCATTTT.